What follows are 18 T cell receptor beta chains derived from one specimen sequenced in a study of regulatory T cells in long-lasting Graves disease. Sequencing libraries for TCR beta were prepared with iRepertoire HTBI primers and Arm-PCR of CDR3 regions. One entry per CDR3 protein results from TCRdb running MiXCR on the multiplex PCR reads. The profile shows approximately 470,000 distinct CDR3 sequences, around 15% of them singletons. Time point given: newly diagnosed GD, antithyroid drugs for less than 3 months. RNA extracted from PBMCs served as the sequencing template. These data are also associated with another study on T cells in Graves' hyperthyroidism and ophthalmopathy.

The specimen was peripheral blood mononuclear cells (PBMCs), collected at new diagnosis, from a patient treated with antithyroid drugs. The origin of the receptors is a man in his forties or fifties with Graves disease.

This clonotype was seen ten or more times. This chain joins TRBV30 and TRBJ2-1; 9 nucleotides line up with TRBD1. V was pared by 3 bases and J by 8 bases, with 5 bases of the junction left unmatched. Germline V gene sequence: CDR1 GTSNPN, CDR2 SVGIG (reference sequence). The CDR3 loop spans 13 amino acids. The CDR3 nucleotides read TGTGCCTGGAGAGACAGGGGGGGCCATGAGCAGTTCTTC. It translates to CAWRDRGGHEQFF.

V and J are TRBV3-1 and TRBJ1-5; 7 nucleotides line up with TRBD1. There are 14 residues in the CDR3. J lost 7 bases, V lost 4 bases, and 7 bases had no gene match. Germline CDR1 reads LGHDT; CDR2 reads YNNKEL (reference sequence). For the CDR3, the DNA is TGTGCCAGCAGCCTTCCCGGGACAGTACAGCCCCAGCATTTT. It translates to CASSLPGTVQPQHF.

This clonotype was counted a few times. The CDR3 here is CASSIALSLGVPGELFF. The CDR3 nucleotides are TGTGCCAGTAGTATAGCCCTCTCCTTGGGGGTCCCCGGGGAGCTGTTTTTT. The rearrangement links TRBV19 to TRBJ2-2, with D perhaps being TRBD1 or TRBD2 (5 bases each). CDR1 and CDR2 from the germline V gene are LNHDA and SQIVND (reference sequence). Trimming shortened V by 1 base and J by 6 bases, and 18 bases separated the two germline ends. This CDR3 has 17 residues.

At least ten counts were recorded for this clonotype. V gene TRBV30 combines with J gene TRBJ1-5, with 7 bases fitting TRBD1. V lost 2 bases, J lost 5 bases, and 3 bases stayed unmatched. Germline assignment: CDR1 GTSNPN and CDR2 SVGIG (reference sequence). The CDR3 runs 13 residues. The CDR3 nucleotides read TGTGCCTGGAGTTTTACAGGGGATCAGCCCCAGCATTTT. Its protein product is CAWSFTGDQPQHF.

This clonotype was picked up a small number of times. The V call is TRBV5-1, the J call TRBJ2-1, with TRBD1 identical over 10 bases. Germline CDR1 is SGHRS and CDR2 is YFSETQ. There are 16 residues in the CDR3. V dropped 4 bases and J dropped 4; count of bases not matched to a gene: 8. CDR3 bases: TGCGCCAGCAGCGCTGGGACAGGGGTCGCGTACAATGAGCAGTTCTTC. Amino acids: CASSAGTGVAYNEQFF.

This clonotype was detected ten times or more. This sequence joins TRBV6-1 and TRBJ2-1; 9 nucleotides align to TRBD2. The V gene's germline CDR1 is MNHNS and CDR2 SASEGT. The trim removed 5 bases at V and 3 bases at J, leaving 8 bases unmatched. The CDR3 is 16 residues long. DNA of the CDR3: TGTGCCAGCAGTAAGGGATGGACTAGCGACTACAATGAGCAGTTCTTC. Protein: CASSKGWTSDYNEQFF.

This clonotype was found many times. J is TRBJ2-1 and V is TRBV5-1; D is uncertain. Germline V lookup: CDR1 SGHRS, CDR2 YFSETQ. CDR3 length equals 14 residues. V was clipped by 6 bases and J by 6 bases, with 16 bases between them. CDR3 residues: CASNRAEPGNEQFF. The CDR3, as DNA: TGCGCCAGCAATAGGGCGGAGCCGGGCAATGAGCAGTTCTTC.

The rearrangement uses TRBV5-1 and TRBJ2-2; D is uncertain. The CDR3 loop spans 14 amino acids. Trimming removed 4 bases from V and 4 bases from J, with 11 bases in between. CDR1 is SGHRS, CDR2 YFSETQ, per germline. The CDR3 protein is CASSPVTGTGELFF. Here the CDR3 DNA reads TGCGCCAGCAGCCCCGTTACGGGCACCGGGGAGCTGTTTTTT.

Turning to this clonotype: Mismatch with germline at one junction end may stem from a read error. This chain joins TRBV4-1 and TRBJ2-7, with 8 nucleotides matching TRBD1. This CDR3 has 13 amino acids. CDR1 and CDR2 (germline): MGHRA, YSYEKL. CDR3 residues: CASSTGGTYGQYF. DNA of the CDR3: TGCGCCAGCAGCACAGGGGGGACCTACGGGCAGTACTTC.

This clonotype came up many times. The chain couples TRBV7-8 to TRBJ1-5; D might be TRBD1 (5 bases). From germline, CDR1 is SGHVS and CDR2 FQNEAQ. Trimming removed 1 base from V and 0 bases from J, with 19 bases in between. This CDR3 comprises 19 residues. The CDR3 nucleotides are TGTGCCAGCAGCTTAGTCGCGGTGCGGGACCATTATAGCAATCAGCCCCAGCATTTT. Protein: CASSLVAVRDHYSNQPQHF.

This clonotype was seen many times. J is TRBJ1-1 and V is TRBV20-1; D ambiguous. V gave up 0 bases and J gave up 4 bases, with 12 bases separating them. The CDR3 runs to 14 residues. CDR1 and CDR2 (germline): DFQATT, SNEGSKA (reference sequence). The CDR3 loop reads CSARDLGRGTEAFF. For the CDR3, the DNA is TGCAGTGCTAGAGACCTGGGCCGGGGCACTGAAGCTTTCTTT.

This clonotype was detected many times. The chain uses TRBV28 and TRBJ1-3; the D is unclear. From germline, CDR1 is MDHEN and CDR2 SYDVKM. CDR3 size: 13 residues. Trimming took off 6 bases at V and 3 bases at J, with 9 bases between the two ends. The CDR3 spells CASSEGGGNTIYF. In DNA form, the CDR3 reads TGTGCCAGCAGCGAGGGAGGTGGAAACACCATATATTTT.

This clonotype was picked up many times. The chain couples TRBV27 to TRBJ2-7; 10 positions match TRBD2. Germline assignment: CDR1 MNHEY and CDR2 SMNVEV (reference sequence). The V and J ends lost 5 bases and 3 bases, in that order; junction bases with no gene match: 13. This CDR3 comprises 17 residues. The CDR3 protein is CASSRERASGSHYEQYF. CDR3 sequence (DNA): TGTGCCAGCAGTAGAGAACGGGCTAGCGGGAGCCACTACGAGCAGTACTTC.

This clonotype was recorded a few times. The chain employs TRBV29-1 and TRBJ1-5, with unresolved D. Germline V gene sequence: CDR1 SQVTM, CDR2 ANQGSEA. V was shortened by 4 bases and J by 4 bases, with 17 bases between the two germline ends. The CDR3 extends over 15 amino acids. CDR3 bases: TGCAGCGTTGTCAGTCATGGGCCTGGTAATCAGCCCCAGCATTTT. Its translation is CSVVSHGPGNQPQHF.

This clonotype was counted a few times. The junction differs from germline at one of its ends, possibly a read error. The V gene is TRBV6-2 or TRBV6-3, the J gene TRBJ2-7; 8 positions agree with TRBD1. In germline, CDR1 is MNHEY, CDR2 SVGEGT. CDR3 length equals 15 residues. For the CDR3, the DNA is TGTACCAGCAGCCGGTCTGCGGGACAGGTCTACGGGCAGTACTTC. Its translation is CTSSRSAGQVYGQYF.

This clonotype occurred a few times. This chain joins TRBV3-1 and TRBJ2-7; D is tentatively TRBD1 or TRBD2 (6 bases each). The CDR3 is 13 residues long. V was clipped by 1 base and J by 5 bases, with 9 bases between them. Per germline, CDR1 LGHDT and CDR2 YNNKEL (reference sequence). DNA for the CDR3: TGTGCCAGCAGCCAAGTTGGGGGGCACGAGCAGTACTTC. Translating it yields CASSQVGGHEQYF.

V is TRBV29-1 and J is TRBJ2-1; TRBD2 is a possible D gene (5 bases). Looked up from germline, CDR1 is SQVTM and CDR2 is ANQGSEA. Trimming removed 5 bases from V and 3 bases from J, with 8 bases in between. The CDR3 length is 12 residues. The CDR3 reads CSVSSGYNEQFF. The CDR3 DNA sequence: TGCAGCGTTTCCAGCGGCTACAATGAGCAGTTCTTC.

This clonotype was detected a few times. This chain links TRBV12-3 or TRBV12-4 with TRBJ2-1; tentative D call: TRBD1 (5 bases). This CDR3 has 14 residues. Between the trimmed V and J ends, which lost 2 bases and 9 bases, there was a span of 14 bases. The CDR3 here is CASSLRVGRGEQFF. The CDR3 DNA follows: TGTGCCAGCAGTTTAAGGGTGGGTAGGGGTGAGCAGTTCTTC.